This TCR beta chain was sequenced during a study of OX40 agonist ivuxolimab in advanced cancers. Baseline was the first blood sampling point, followed by cycle 4 day 1 and cycle 7 day 1. CDR3 length: 16 residues. TCRdb's copy holds only in-frame clones and misses some; the assay was immunoSEQ multiplex PCR. The sample shows some 59,000 clones, around 84% of them seen only once. The specimen was CD4+ or CD8+ T cells sorted from blood, collected in a trial of the OX40 agonist ivuxolimab. The sequence was obtained from an adult with an advanced solid tumor such as melanoma, head and neck, liver or kidney cancer. The chain links TRBV12-2 to TRBJ1-2; the table assigns TRBD1, which was not confirmed against the DNA. TRBV12-2 is labeled a pseudogene. CDR3 DNA sequence: TGTGCAAGTCGCCGAAACACAGGCTCATCTAACTATGGCTACACCTTC. As protein: CASRRNTGSSNYGYTF.